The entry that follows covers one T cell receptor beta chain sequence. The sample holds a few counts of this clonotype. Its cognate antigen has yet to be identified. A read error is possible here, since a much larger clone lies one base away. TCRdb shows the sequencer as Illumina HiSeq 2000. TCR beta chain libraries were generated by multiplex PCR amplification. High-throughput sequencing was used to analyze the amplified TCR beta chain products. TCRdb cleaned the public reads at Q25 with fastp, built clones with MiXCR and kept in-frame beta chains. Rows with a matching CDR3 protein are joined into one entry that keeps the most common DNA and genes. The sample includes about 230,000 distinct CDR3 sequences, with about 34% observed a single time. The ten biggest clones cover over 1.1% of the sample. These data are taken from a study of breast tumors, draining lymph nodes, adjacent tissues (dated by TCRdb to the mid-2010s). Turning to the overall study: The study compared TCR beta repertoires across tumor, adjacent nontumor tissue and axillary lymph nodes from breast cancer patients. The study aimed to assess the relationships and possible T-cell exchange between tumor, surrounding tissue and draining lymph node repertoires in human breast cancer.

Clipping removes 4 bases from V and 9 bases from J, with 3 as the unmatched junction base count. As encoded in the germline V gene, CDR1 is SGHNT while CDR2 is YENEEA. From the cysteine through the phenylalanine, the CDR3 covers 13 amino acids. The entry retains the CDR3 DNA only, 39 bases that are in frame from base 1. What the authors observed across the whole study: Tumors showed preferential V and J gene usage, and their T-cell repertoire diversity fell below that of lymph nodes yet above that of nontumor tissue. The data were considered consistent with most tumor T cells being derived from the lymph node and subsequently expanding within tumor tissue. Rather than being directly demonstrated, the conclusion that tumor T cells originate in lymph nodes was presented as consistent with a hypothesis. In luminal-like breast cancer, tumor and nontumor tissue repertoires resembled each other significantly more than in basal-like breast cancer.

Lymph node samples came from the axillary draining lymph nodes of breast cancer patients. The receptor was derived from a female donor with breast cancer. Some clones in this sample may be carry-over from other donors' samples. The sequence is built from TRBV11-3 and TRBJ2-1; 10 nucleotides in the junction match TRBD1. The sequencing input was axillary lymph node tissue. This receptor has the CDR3 CASSWDRGPEQFF. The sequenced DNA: TGTGCCAGCAGCTGGGACAGGGGACCTGAGCAGTTCTTC.